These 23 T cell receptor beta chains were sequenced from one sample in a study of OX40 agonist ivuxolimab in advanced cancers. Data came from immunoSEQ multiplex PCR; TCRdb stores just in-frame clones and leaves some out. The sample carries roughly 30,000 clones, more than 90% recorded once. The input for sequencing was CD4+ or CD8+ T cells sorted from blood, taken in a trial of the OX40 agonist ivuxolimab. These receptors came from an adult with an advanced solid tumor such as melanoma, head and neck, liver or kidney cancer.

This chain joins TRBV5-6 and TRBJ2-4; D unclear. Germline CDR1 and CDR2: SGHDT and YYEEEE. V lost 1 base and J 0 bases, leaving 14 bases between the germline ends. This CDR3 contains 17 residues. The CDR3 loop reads CASSLSRNTLAKNIQYF. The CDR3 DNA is TGTGCCAGCAGCTTGTCTCGGAACACTCTAGCCAAAAACATTCAGTACTTC.

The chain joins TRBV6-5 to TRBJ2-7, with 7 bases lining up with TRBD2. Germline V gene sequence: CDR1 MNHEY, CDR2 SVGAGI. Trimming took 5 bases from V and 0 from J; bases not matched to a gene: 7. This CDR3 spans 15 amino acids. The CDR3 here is CASSPSGGSSYEQYF. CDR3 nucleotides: TGTGCCAGCAGTCCCTCGGGCGGGAGCTCCTACGAGCAGTACTTC.

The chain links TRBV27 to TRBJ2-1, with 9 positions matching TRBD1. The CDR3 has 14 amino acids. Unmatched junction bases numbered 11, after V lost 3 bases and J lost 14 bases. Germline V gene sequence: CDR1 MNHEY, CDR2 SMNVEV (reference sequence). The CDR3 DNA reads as TGTGCCAGCAGTTTTTTGGGACAGGGAGACGGGGAGTTCTTC. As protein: CASSFLGQGDGEFF.

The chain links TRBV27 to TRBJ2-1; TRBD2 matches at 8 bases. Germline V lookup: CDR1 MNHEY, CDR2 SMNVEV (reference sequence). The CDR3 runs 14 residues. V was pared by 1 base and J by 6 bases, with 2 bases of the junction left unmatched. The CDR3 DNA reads TGTGCCAGCAGTTTATACACTAGCGGCAATGAGCAGTTCTTC. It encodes CASSLYTSGNEQFF.

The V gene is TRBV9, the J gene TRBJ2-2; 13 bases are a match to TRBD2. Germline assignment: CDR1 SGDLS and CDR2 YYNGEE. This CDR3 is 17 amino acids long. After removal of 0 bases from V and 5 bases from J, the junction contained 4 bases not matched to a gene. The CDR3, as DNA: TGTGCCAGCAGCGTAGAATGGACTAGCGGGAGTACCGGGGAGCTGTTTTTT. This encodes CASSVEWTSGSTGELFF.

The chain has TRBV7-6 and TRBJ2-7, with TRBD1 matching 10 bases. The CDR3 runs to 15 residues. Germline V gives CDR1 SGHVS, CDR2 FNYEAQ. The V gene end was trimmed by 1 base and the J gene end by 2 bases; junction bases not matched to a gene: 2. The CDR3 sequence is CASSLVGQGTYEQYF. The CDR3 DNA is TGTGCCAGCAGCTTAGTGGGACAGGGGACCTACGAGCAGTACTTC.

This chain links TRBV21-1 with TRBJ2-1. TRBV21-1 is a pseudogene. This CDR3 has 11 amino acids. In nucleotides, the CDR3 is TGTGCCAGCAGGGGGTTTAGTGAGCAGTTCTTC. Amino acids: CASRGFSEQFF.

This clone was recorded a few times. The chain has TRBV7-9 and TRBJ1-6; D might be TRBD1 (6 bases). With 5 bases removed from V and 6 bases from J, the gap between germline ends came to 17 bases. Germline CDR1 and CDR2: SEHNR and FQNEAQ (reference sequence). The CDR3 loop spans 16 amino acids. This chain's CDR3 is CASSRGGQGSNSPLHF. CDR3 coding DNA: TGTGCCAGCAGCCGCGGGGGACAAGGTAGTAATTCACCCCTCCACTTT. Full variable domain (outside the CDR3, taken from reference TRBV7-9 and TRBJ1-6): DTGVSQNPRHKITKRGQNVTFRCDPISEHNRLYWYRQTLGQGPEFLTYFQNEAQLEKSRLLSDRFSAERPKGSFSTLEIQRTEQGDSAMYLCASSRGGQGSNSPLHFGNGTRLTVT.

This CDR3 reads CASSQDRGQTGELFF. The CDR3 DNA is TGCGCCAGCAGCCAAGACAGGGGGCAGACCGGGGAGCTGTTTTTT. The chain couples TRBV4-3 to TRBJ2-2, with 8 positions matching TRBD1. Germline-derived CDR1 and CDR2 are LGHNA and YSLEER. The CDR3 covers 15 residues. Trimming cost V 0 bases and J 5 bases; bases outside gene matches: 2.

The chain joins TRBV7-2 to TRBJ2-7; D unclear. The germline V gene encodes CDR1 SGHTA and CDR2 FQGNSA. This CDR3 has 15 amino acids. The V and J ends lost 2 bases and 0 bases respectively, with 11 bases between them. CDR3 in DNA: TGTGCCAGCAGCTTAATAGGTCCCTACTCCTACGAGCAGTACTTC. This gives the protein CASSLIGPYSYEQYF.

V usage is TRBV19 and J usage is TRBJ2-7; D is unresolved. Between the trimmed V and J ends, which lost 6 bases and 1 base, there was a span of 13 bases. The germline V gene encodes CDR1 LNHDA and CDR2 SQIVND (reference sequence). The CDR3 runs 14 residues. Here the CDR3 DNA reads TGTGCCAGTAGACTCGAGTACGGATCCTACGAGCAGTACTTC. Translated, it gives CASRLEYGSYEQYF.

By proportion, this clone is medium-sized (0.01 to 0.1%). CDR3 DNA: TGTGCCAGCAGCTCCGACGCCTTTCTTTCCTACGAGCAGTACTTC. Translated: CASSSDAFLSYEQYF. The rearrangement joins TRBV7-9 to TRBJ2-7, with D unclear. Germline CDR1 and CDR2: SEHNR and FQNEAQ (reference sequence). The V and J ends lost 4 bases and 1 base respectively, with 14 bases between them. CDR3 length equals 15 residues.

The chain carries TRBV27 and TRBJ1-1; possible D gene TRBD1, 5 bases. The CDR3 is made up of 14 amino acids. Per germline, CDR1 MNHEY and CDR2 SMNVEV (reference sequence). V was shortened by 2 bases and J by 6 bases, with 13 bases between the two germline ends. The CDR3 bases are TGTGCCAGCAGTTTAGTTGAAGGGGTCCCTGAAGCTTTCTTT. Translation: CASSLVEGVPEAFF.

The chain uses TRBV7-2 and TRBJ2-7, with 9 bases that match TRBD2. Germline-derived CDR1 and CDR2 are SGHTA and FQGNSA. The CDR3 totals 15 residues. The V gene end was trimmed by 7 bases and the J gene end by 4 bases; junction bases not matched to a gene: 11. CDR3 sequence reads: CASIPLAGGPYEQYF. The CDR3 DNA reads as TGTGCCAGCATCCCTCTGGCGGGAGGGCCATACGAGCAGTACTTC. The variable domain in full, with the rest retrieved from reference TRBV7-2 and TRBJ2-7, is GAGVSQSPSNKVTEKGKDVELRCDPISGHTALYWYRQSLGQGLEFLIYFQGNSAPDKSGLPSDRFSAERTGGSVSTLTIQRTQQEDSAVYLCASIPLAGGPYEQYFGPGTRLTVT.

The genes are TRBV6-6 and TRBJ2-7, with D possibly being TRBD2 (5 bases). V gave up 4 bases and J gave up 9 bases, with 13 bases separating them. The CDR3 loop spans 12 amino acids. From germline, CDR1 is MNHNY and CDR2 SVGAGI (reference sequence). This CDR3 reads CASSFDYSTQYF. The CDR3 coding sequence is TGTGCCAGCAGTTTCGACTATTCGACGCAGTACTTC.

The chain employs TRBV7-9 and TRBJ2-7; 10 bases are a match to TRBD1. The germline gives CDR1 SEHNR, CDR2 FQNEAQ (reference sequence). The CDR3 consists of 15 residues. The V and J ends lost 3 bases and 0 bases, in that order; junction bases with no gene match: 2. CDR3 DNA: TGTGCCAGCAGCTTCCGGGACAGGGGCTCCTACGAGCAGTACTTC. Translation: CASSFRDRGSYEQYF.

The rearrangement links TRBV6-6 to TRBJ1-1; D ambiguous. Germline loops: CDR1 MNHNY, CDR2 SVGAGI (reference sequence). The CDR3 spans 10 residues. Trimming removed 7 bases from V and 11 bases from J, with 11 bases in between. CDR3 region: CASIGGDAFF. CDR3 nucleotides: TGTGCCAGCATCGGAGGCGACGCTTTCTTT.

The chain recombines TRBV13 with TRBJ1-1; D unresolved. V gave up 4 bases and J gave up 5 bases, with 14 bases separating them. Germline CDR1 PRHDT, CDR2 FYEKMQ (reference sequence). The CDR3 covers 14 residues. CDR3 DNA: TGTGCCAGCAGCTCAGGAGGAAGCTTAACTGAAGCTTTCTTT. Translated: CASSSGGSLTEAFF.

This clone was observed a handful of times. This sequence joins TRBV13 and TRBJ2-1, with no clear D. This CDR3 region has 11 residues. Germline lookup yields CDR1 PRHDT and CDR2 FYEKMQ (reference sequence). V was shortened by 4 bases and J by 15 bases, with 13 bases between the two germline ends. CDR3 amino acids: CASSSTYQPFF. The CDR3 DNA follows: TGTGCCAGCAGCTCTACATATCAGCCGTTCTTC.

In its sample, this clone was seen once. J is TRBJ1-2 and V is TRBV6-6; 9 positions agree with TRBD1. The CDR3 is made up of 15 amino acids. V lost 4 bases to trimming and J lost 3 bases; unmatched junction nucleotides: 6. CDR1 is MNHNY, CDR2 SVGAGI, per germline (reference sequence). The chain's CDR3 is CASSWGQGDYYGYTF. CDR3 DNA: TGTGCCAGCAGTTGGGGACAGGGTGATTACTATGGCTACACCTTC.

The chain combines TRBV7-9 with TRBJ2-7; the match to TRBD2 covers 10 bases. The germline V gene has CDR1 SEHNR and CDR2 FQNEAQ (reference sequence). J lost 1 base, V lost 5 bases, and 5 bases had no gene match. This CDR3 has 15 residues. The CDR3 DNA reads TGTGCCAGCAGCCCGCGGACTAGCGGTTCCTACGAGCAGTACTTC. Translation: CASSPRTSGSYEQYF.

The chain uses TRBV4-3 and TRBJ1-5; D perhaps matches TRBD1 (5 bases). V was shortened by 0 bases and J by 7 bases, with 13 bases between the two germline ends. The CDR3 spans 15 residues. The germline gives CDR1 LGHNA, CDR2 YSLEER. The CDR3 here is CASSQEGGGGQPQHF. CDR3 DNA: TGCGCCAGCAGCCAAGAGGGGGGTGGTGGCCAGCCCCAGCATTTT.

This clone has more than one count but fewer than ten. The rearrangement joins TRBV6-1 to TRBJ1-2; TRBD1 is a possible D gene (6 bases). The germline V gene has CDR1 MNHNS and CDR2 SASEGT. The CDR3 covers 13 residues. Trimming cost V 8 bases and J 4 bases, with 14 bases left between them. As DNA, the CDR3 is TGTGCCAGCGGACCGGGGGCGGGCTATGGCTACACCTTC. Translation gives CASGPGAGYGYTF.